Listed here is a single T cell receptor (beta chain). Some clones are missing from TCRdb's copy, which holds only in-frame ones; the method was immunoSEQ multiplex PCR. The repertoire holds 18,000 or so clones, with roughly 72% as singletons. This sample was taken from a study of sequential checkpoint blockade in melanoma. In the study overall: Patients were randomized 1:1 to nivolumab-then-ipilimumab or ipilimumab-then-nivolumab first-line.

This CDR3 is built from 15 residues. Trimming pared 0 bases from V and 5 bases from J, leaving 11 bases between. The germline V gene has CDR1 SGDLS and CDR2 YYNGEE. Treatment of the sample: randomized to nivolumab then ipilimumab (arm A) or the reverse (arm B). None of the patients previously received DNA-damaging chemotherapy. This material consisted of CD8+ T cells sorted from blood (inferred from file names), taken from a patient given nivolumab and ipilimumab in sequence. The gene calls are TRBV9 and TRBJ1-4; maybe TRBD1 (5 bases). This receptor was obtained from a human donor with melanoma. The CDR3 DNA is TGTGCCAGCAGCGTAGTTCCAGGGCTAAATGAAAAACTGTTTTTT. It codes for CASSVVPGLNEKLFF.